A selection of T cell receptor beta chains follows, all from one sample in a study of blood T cells in healthy people across ages. In TCRdb, the 5' RACE reads were re-called with MiXCR into one record per CDR3 protein. The sample holds about 770,000 distinct CDR3 sequences, under 55% seen once. Sequenced sample: blood. These receptors were collected from a man aged 55 to 70 in good health. The CDR3 runs from the conserved cysteine through the conserved F or W. D genes are given only for firm matches. Some rows have no size entry. The others give once, few or many, or a class for an expanded clone.

cdr3_nt: TGTGCCAGCAGCTTAGCAACGGGTCCCTACGAGCAGTACTTC; cdr3_aa: CASSLATGPYEQYF; v_call: TRBV7-8; clone_size: .; d_call: .; j_call: TRBJ2-7
cdr3_nt: TGCGCCAGCAGCTTGGACTACCAGGGAGATACGCAGTATTTT; cdr3_aa: CASSLDYQGDTQYF; v_call: TRBV5-1; clone_size: .; d_call: .; j_call: TRBJ2-3
cdr3_nt: TGTGCCAGCAGCCCCCACGTGGACAGAAACTACGAGCAGTACTTC; cdr3_aa: CASSPHVDRNYEQYF; v_call: TRBV5-5; clone_size: few; d_call: .; j_call: TRBJ2-7
cdr3_nt: TGCAGTGTCTCGGCTACTCATAGCAATCAGCCCCAGCATTTT; cdr3_aa: CSVSATHSNQPQHF; v_call: TRBV20-1; clone_size: .; d_call: .; j_call: TRBJ1-5
cdr3_nt: TGTGCCAGCACCAAGACCCCGGGGGCGCGTAAAAACATTCAGTACTTC; cdr3_aa: CASTKTPGARKNIQYF; v_call: TRBV2; clone_size: .; d_call: .; j_call: TRBJ2-4
cdr3_nt: TGTGCCAGCAGTCTCCCCGGGACAGGGGGCCGATTTACTTTCTTT; cdr3_aa: CASSLPGTGGRFTFF; v_call: TRBV12-3/TRBV12-4; clone_size: .; d_call: TRBD1; j_call: TRBJ1-1
cdr3_nt: TGCAGTGCTATCACAGGGAATTCACCCCTCCACTTT; cdr3_aa: CSAITGNSPLHF; v_call: TRBV20-1; clone_size: .; d_call: .; j_call: TRBJ1-6
cdr3_nt: TGCAGTGCTAGATCCGGGGGGAATTACAATGAGCAGTTCTTC; cdr3_aa: CSARSGGNYNEQFF; v_call: TRBV20-1; clone_size: .; d_call: TRBD2; j_call: TRBJ2-1
cdr3_nt: TGCAGTGCTAGTCACGGGGAACCTGAAGCTTTCTTT; cdr3_aa: CSASHGEPEAFF; v_call: TRBV20-1; clone_size: .; d_call: .; j_call: TRBJ1-1
cdr3_nt: TGCGCCAGCAGCCAAGAATGGACTAGCGGCTCCTACGAGCAGTACTTC; cdr3_aa: CASSQEWTSGSYEQYF; v_call: TRBV4-1; clone_size: .; d_call: TRBD2; j_call: TRBJ2-7
cdr3_nt: TGTGCCAGCAGCTTAAGTACGGGGGATGGTCAAGAGACCCAGTACTTC; cdr3_aa: CASSLSTGDGQETQYF; v_call: TRBV7-2; clone_size: few; d_call: .; j_call: TRBJ2-5
cdr3_nt: TGCAGCGTTGAGTCTGCGAGCGGGCCGAGGGGCTCCTACGAGCAGTACTTC; cdr3_aa: CSVESASGPRGSYEQYF; v_call: TRBV29-1; clone_size: many; d_call: .; j_call: TRBJ2-7
cdr3_nt: TGCAGTGGAGGGACAGGGATGGAGACCCAGTACTTC; cdr3_aa: CSGGTGMETQYF; v_call: TRBV20-1; clone_size: few; d_call: TRBD1; j_call: TRBJ2-5
cdr3_nt: TGTGCTAGTGGTTTTTTTGGGGAACGGTACGAGCAGTACTTC; cdr3_aa: CASGFFGERYEQYF; v_call: TRBV12-5; clone_size: .; d_call: .; j_call: TRBJ2-7
cdr3_nt: TGCGCCAGCAGCGGAGGGACAGGGCTAAACTATGGCTACACCTTC; cdr3_aa: CASSGGTGLNYGYTF; v_call: TRBV5-1; clone_size: few; d_call: TRBD1; j_call: TRBJ1-2
cdr3_nt: TGTGCCAGCAGCGTAGACAGCGGGGGGGCCGGGACCCAGTACTTC; cdr3_aa: CASSVDSGGAGTQYF; v_call: TRBV9; clone_size: .; d_call: TRBD2; j_call: TRBJ2-5
cdr3_nt: TGCGCCAGCAGCTTGGCCAACACAGGGGCCAACGTCCTGACTTTC; cdr3_aa: CASSLANTGANVLTF; v_call: TRBV5-1; clone_size: .; d_call: .; j_call: TRBJ2-6
cdr3_nt: TGTGCCAGCAGCCCGATCGGGGCATACACTGAAGCTTTCTTT; cdr3_aa: CASSPIGAYTEAFF; v_call: TRBV7-2; clone_size: few; d_call: .; j_call: TRBJ1-1
cdr3_nt: TGTGCCAGCAGCCTCGGACAGAATCCATTCTACGAGCAGTACTTC; cdr3_aa: CASSLGQNPFYEQYF; v_call: TRBV7-3; clone_size: few; d_call: .; j_call: TRBJ2-7
cdr3_nt: TGTGCCAGCAGTGTAGTCGAGCAGTTCTTC; cdr3_aa: CASSVVEQFF; v_call: TRBV2; clone_size: .; d_call: .; j_call: TRBJ2-1
cdr3_nt: TGTGCCAGCAGACGACAGGGGAATGGTGAAAAACTGTTTTTT; cdr3_aa: CASRRQGNGEKLFF; v_call: TRBV3-1; clone_size: .; d_call: TRBD1; j_call: TRBJ1-4
cdr3_nt: TGTGCCAGCAGTCCACGGACAGTTACTAACTATGGCTACACCTTC; cdr3_aa: CASSPRTVTNYGYTF; v_call: TRBV27; clone_size: .; d_call: .; j_call: TRBJ1-2
cdr3_nt: TGTGCCAGCAGCTTAGGGCAGAGTACGCAGTATTTT; cdr3_aa: CASSLGQSTQYF; v_call: TRBV11-2; clone_size: few; d_call: .; j_call: TRBJ2-3
cdr3_nt: TGTGCCAGCAGTGAGTCCTGGCAAGAGACCCAGTACTTC; cdr3_aa: CASSESWQETQYF; v_call: TRBV2; clone_size: .; d_call: .; j_call: TRBJ2-5
cdr3_nt: TGTGCCAGCAGTTCAGGGCGGGGGGGTCGAGAGCAGCCCCAGCATTTT; cdr3_aa: CASSSGRGGREQPQHF; v_call: TRBV9; clone_size: .; d_call: .; j_call: TRBJ1-5
cdr3_nt: TGCAGTGCTAGAGCTAGCTTCACCGGGGAGCTGTTTTTT; cdr3_aa: CSARASFTGELFF; v_call: TRBV20-1; clone_size: .; d_call: .; j_call: TRBJ2-2
cdr3_nt: TGTGCCAGCAGTACGATTAGAAGCGGGACAGGGTTTTTTCAGCCCCAGCATTTT; cdr3_aa: CASSTIRSGTGFFQPQHF; v_call: TRBV12-3/TRBV12-4; clone_size: .; d_call: TRBD1; j_call: TRBJ1-5
cdr3_nt: TGTGCCAGCAGCGAGAGAGGAGGGACTAGCGGGGGCGAGACCCAGTACTTC; cdr3_aa: CASSERGGTSGGETQYF; v_call: TRBV9; clone_size: few; d_call: TRBD2; j_call: TRBJ2-5
cdr3_nt: TGTGCCAGCTCGGAGACGGGACGCCGAAAAGGAGATGAGCAGTTCTTC; cdr3_aa: CASSETGRRKGDEQFF; v_call: TRBV7-9; clone_size: .; d_call: .; j_call: TRBJ2-1
cdr3_nt: TGCGCCAGCAGCCTCCGGGACTCAGTTGGACTTGCAACTAATGAAAAACTGTTTTTT; cdr3_aa: CASSLRDSVGLATNEKLFF; v_call: TRBV4-1; clone_size: .; d_call: .; j_call: TRBJ1-4
cdr3_nt: TGCGCCAGCAGCTTGACGGAGGGGGCCTATCACTACGAGCAGTACTTC; cdr3_aa: CASSLTEGAYHYEQYF; v_call: TRBV5-1; clone_size: many; d_call: .; j_call: TRBJ2-7
cdr3_nt: TGTGCCAGCAGTTATGTGGACAGGGTCGACACTGAAGCTTTCTTT; cdr3_aa: CASSYVDRVDTEAFF; v_call: TRBV6-5; clone_size: .; d_call: TRBD1; j_call: TRBJ1-1
cdr3_nt: TGTGCCAGCAGCGTAGCTGGGACCTACAATGAGCAGTTCTTC; cdr3_aa: CASSVAGTYNEQFF; v_call: TRBV7-9; clone_size: .; d_call: .; j_call: TRBJ2-1
cdr3_nt: TGTGCCAGCGCGAGAGGTCCAAGCGGGGGGAACAATGAGCAGTTCTTC; cdr3_aa: CASARGPSGGNNEQFF; v_call: TRBV6-1; clone_size: many; d_call: TRBD2; j_call: TRBJ2-1
cdr3_nt: TGTGCCAGCAGTTACCTGACAGGGGGGGAAAAACTGTTTTTT; cdr3_aa: CASSYLTGGEKLFF; v_call: TRBV6-5; clone_size: once; d_call: TRBD1; j_call: TRBJ1-4
cdr3_nt: TGTGCCAGCAGCTTACGGACAGGGACGAATTACGAGCAGTTCTTC; cdr3_aa: CASSLRTGTNYEQFF; v_call: TRBV5-5; clone_size: .; d_call: TRBD1; j_call: TRBJ2-1
cdr3_nt: TGTGCCAGCAGACCGACAGGCTTATCACCCCTCCACTTT; cdr3_aa: CASRPTGLSPLHF; v_call: TRBV28; clone_size: .; d_call: .; j_call: TRBJ1-6
cdr3_nt: TGTGCCAGCAGTTTATCCTCGCACTACGAGCAGTACTTC; cdr3_aa: CASSLSSHYEQYF; v_call: TRBV12-3/TRBV12-4; clone_size: few; d_call: .; j_call: TRBJ2-7
cdr3_nt: TGTGCCAGCAGGGACATATTCACAGATACGCGGTATTTT; cdr3_aa: CASRDIFTDTRYF; v_call: TRBV6-5; clone_size: .; d_call: .; j_call: TRBJ2-3
cdr3_nt: TGCAGTACTAGAAGTCCCCTCTACGAGCAGTACTTC; cdr3_aa: CSTRSPLYEQYF; v_call: TRBV20-1; clone_size: .; d_call: .; j_call: TRBJ2-7
cdr3_nt: TGTGCCAGCAGTTTATCTAGCGGGGTGTCAGATACGCAGTATTTT; cdr3_aa: CASSLSSGVSDTQYF; v_call: TRBV12-3/TRBV12-4; clone_size: .; d_call: TRBD2; j_call: TRBJ2-3
cdr3_nt: TGTGCCAGCAGGCCTCTAGCGGGGGTTTTCAATGAGCAGTTCTTC; cdr3_aa: CASRPLAGVFNEQFF; v_call: TRBV6-2/TRBV6-3; clone_size: .; d_call: TRBD2; j_call: TRBJ2-1
cdr3_nt: TGCGCCAGCATCGGTAGCGGGGGGCACAATGAGCAGTTCTTC; cdr3_aa: CASIGSGGHNEQFF; v_call: TRBV10-2; clone_size: many; d_call: TRBD2; j_call: TRBJ2-1
cdr3_nt: TGTGCCAGCAGCTTAACCGGGACGGCTGAAGCTTTCTTT; cdr3_aa: CASSLTGTAEAFF; v_call: TRBV7-6; clone_size: many; d_call: .; j_call: TRBJ1-1
cdr3_nt: TGTGCCAGCAGCTTAGCGCTCCCCCAGTTTTCCGACGAGCAGTACTTC; cdr3_aa: CASSLALPQFSDEQYF; v_call: TRBV7-2; clone_size: few; d_call: .; j_call: TRBJ2-7
cdr3_nt: TGTGCCAGCAGCCGACAGGTCTCGAACACCGGGGAGCTGTTTTTT; cdr3_aa: CASSRQVSNTGELFF; v_call: TRBV2; clone_size: few; d_call: .; j_call: TRBJ2-2
cdr3_nt: TGCGCCAGCAGCCAAGGGACAACTAATGAAAAACTGTTTTTT; cdr3_aa: CASSQGTTNEKLFF; v_call: TRBV4-3; clone_size: few; d_call: .; j_call: TRBJ1-4
cdr3_nt: TGTGCCAGCAGCTTAGATCTTGTACGGGGAAACTCCTACAATGAGCAGTTCTTC; cdr3_aa: CASSLDLVRGNSYNEQFF; v_call: TRBV3-1; clone_size: .; d_call: .; j_call: TRBJ2-1
cdr3_nt: TGTGCCAGCAGTTTACGTGAGGGATCACCCCTCCACTTT; cdr3_aa: CASSLREGSPLHF; v_call: TRBV12-3/TRBV12-4; clone_size: .; d_call: .; j_call: TRBJ1-6
cdr3_nt: TGTGCCAGCAGGTCTGGCGGGGGGGCAGGCGGTTCTTACAATGAGCAGTTCTTC; cdr3_aa: CASRSGGGAGGSYNEQFF; v_call: TRBV6-2/TRBV6-3; clone_size: .; d_call: TRBD2; j_call: TRBJ2-1
cdr3_nt: TGCGCCAGCAGCACAGCGGACAGGGTCAATGAAAAACTGTTTTTT; cdr3_aa: CASSTADRVNEKLFF; v_call: TRBV5-1; clone_size: .; d_call: TRBD1; j_call: TRBJ1-4
cdr3_nt: TGTGCCAGCAGCCGGACAGGCGGACAGTACCAAGAGACCCAGTACTTC; cdr3_aa: CASSRTGGQYQETQYF; v_call: TRBV11-2; clone_size: .; d_call: TRBD1; j_call: TRBJ2-5
cdr3_nt: TGTGCCAGCAGCTTTCCGGGACTAGGAACCGGGGGGCTGTTTTTT; cdr3_aa: CASSFPGLGTGGLFF; v_call: TRBV14; clone_size: .; d_call: TRBD2; j_call: TRBJ2-2
cdr3_nt: TGTGCCAGCAGCTCCTCGTGGTCCGGGACAGGGGGCTCCTACGAGCAGTACTTC; cdr3_aa: CASSSSWSGTGGSYEQYF; v_call: TRBV7-9; clone_size: .; d_call: TRBD1; j_call: TRBJ2-7
cdr3_nt: TGTGCCAGCAGCCCGGCATGGGGGGTAGGTCAGCCCCAGCATTTT; cdr3_aa: CASSPAWGVGQPQHF; v_call: TRBV7-2; clone_size: .; d_call: .; j_call: TRBJ1-5